Shown below are 2 T cell receptor beta chains from a single sample sequenced in a study of T cells after posttransplantation cyclophosphamide. Data came from immunoSEQ multiplex PCR; TCRdb stores just in-frame clones and leaves some out. Sampling found 6,500 to 9,000 clones, none seen once. Busulfan-fludarabine conditioning, marrow transplant, and cyclophosphamide on days +3 and +4 were administered. Specimen: PBMCs, collected after an allogeneic stem cell transplant with post-transplant cyclophosphamide. The receptors come from a male patient aged 25 to 39 who received an allogeneic stem cell transplant from an unrelated donor, was CMV-positive, and had acute and chronic GVHD. Among the T cells, some may be from the graft donor.

This clone was detected ten times or more. The rearrangement links TRBV9 to TRBJ1-1; no reliable D call. CDR3 length: 16 residues. V lost 4 bases and J lost 0, with 16 bases in between. Per the germline V gene, CDR1 is SGDLS and CDR2 is YYNGEE. The CDR3 coding sequence is TGTGCCAGCAGCCCTCGACACATAAGGATGAACACTGAAGCTTTCTTT. Amino acids: CASSPRHIRMNTEAFF.

Many counts were recorded for this clone. The rearrangement joins TRBV27 to TRBJ2-1; D uncertain. V was cut by 1 base and J by 6 bases, with 7 bases left in between. The CDR3 covers 13 residues. Germline V lookup: CDR1 MNHEY, CDR2 SMNVEV (reference sequence). CDR3: CASSLFKGNEQFF. The CDR3 DNA is TGTGCCAGCAGTTTATTTAAAGGCAATGAGCAGTTCTTC.